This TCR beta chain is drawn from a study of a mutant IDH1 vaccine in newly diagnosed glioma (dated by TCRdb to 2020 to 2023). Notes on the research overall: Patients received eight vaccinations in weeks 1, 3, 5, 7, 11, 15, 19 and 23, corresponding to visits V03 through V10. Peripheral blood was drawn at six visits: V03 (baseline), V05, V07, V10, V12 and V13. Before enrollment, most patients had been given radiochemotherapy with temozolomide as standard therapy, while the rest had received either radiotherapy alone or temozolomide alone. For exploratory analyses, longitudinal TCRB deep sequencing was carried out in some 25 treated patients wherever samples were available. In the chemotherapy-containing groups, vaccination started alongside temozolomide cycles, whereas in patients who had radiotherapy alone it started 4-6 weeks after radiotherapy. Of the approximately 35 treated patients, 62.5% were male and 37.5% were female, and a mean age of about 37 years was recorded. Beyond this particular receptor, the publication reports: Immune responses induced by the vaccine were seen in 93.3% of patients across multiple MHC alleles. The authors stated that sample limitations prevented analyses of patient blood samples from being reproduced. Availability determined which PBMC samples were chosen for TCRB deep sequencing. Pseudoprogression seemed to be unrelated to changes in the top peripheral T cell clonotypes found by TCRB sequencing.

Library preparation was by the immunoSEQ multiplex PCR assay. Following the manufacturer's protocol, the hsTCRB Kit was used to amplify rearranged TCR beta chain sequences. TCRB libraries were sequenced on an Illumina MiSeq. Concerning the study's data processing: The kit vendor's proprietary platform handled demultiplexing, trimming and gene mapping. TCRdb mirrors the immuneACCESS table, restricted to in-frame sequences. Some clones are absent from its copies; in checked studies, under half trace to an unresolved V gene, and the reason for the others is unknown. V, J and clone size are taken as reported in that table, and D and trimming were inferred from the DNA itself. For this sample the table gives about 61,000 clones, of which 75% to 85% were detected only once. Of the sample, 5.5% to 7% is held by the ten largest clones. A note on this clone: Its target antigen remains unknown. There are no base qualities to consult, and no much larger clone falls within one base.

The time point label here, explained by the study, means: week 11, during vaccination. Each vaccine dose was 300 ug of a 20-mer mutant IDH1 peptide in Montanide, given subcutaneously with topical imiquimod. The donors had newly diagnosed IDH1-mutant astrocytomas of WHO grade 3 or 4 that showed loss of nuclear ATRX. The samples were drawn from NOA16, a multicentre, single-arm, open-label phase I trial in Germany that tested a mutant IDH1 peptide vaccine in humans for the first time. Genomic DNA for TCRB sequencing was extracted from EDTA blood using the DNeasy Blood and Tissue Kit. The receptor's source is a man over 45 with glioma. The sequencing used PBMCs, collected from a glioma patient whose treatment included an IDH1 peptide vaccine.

The sequence in DNA is TGTGCCAGCAGTCCTTCGGTGGGGGGGTCTCGCACAGATACGCAGTATTTT. It is translated as CASSPSVGGSRTDTQYF. The chain couples TRBV7-9 to TRBJ2-3, and 7 junction bases match TRBD2. CDR1 and CDR2 are drawn from the germline V gene (reference sequence): SEHNR, FQNEAQ. The CDR3 runs 17 amino acids, cysteine and phenylalanine included. Only CDR3 DNA is held: 51 bases, read in frame from base 1. The junction shows trimming of 6 bases on V and 1 base on J, and the gene matches do not reach 13 bases of it.